The 25 T cell receptor beta chains in this list originate from one sample, sequenced in a study of blood T cell repertoires in COVID-19. Profiling relied on immunoSEQ multiplex PCR, and the TCRdb table lists in-frame clones only, not all of them. Here the sample spans roughly 200,000 clones, around 87% being singletons. The sequencing input was PBMCs or T cells enriched from blood (not recorded which). These TCRs come from a man between 25 and 39 years old in a cohort exposed to, infected with or recovered from COVID-19 (not recorded which).

CDR3 in DNA: TGTGCCAGCAGGCCCAGGGGTCTGGAGCAGTACTTC. This codes for CASRPRGLEQYF. The chain employs TRBV2 and TRBJ2-7; D is perhaps TRBD1 (6 bases). V was trimmed by 6 bases and J by 7 bases, leaving 13 bases between them. Germline values: CDR1 SNHLY, CDR2 FYNNEI. This CDR3 has 12 residues.

The chain combines TRBV6-6 with TRBJ2-3; TRBD1 might be the D (5 bases). Trimming removed 6 bases at V and 14 bases at J, with 21 bases between. The length of the CDR3 is 13 residues. The germline V gene has CDR1 MNHNY and CDR2 SVGAGI (reference sequence). DNA for the CDR3: TGTGCCAGCAGCACCTATCAGGGTGCGAGTATGTATTTT. Its protein is CASSTYQGASMYF.

J is TRBJ1-4 and V is TRBV4-3; 9 nucleotides agree with TRBD1. The V and J ends lost 4 bases and 7 bases, in that order; junction bases with no gene match: 13. The CDR3 has 17 amino acids. Germline V gene data show CDR1 as LGHNA and CDR2 as YSLEER. DNA of the CDR3: TGCGCCAGCAGCCGATCCACCACGGGACAGGGCGGTGAAAAACTGTTTTTT. Translated: CASSRSTTGQGGEKLFF.

The chain joins TRBV11-2 to TRBJ1-1; the match to TRBD1 covers 8 bases. V dropped 4 bases and J dropped 5; count of bases not matched to a gene: 9. From germline, CDR1 is SGHAT and CDR2 FQNNGV. The CDR3 has 15 residues. The CDR3 nucleotides read TGTGCCAGCAGCTCGACAGGGGCCGGTGGGACTGAAGCTTTCTTT. It is translated as CASSSTGAGGTEAFF. Drawing the rest from reference TRBV11-2 and TRBJ1-1, the complete variable domain is EAGVAQSPRYKIIEKRQSVAFWCNPISGHATLYWYQQILGQGPKLLIQFQNNGVVDDSQLPKDRFSAERLKGVDSTLKIQPAKLEDSAVYLCASSSTGAGGTEAFFGQGTRLTVV.

The chain uses TRBV5-4 and TRBJ1-4; D is unclear. Trimming took off 4 bases at V and 2 bases at J, with 15 bases between the two ends. CDR3 length equals 16 residues. Germline V CDR1 and CDR2: SGHNT, YYREEE (reference sequence). The CDR3 DNA is TGTGCCAGCAGCAATGCCAAGCTCGGGACTAATGAAAAACTGTTTTTT. Amino acids: CASSNAKLGTNEKLFF.

The chain links TRBV7-9 to TRBJ2-7; 10 bases align to TRBD1. Germline trimming cut 5 bases from V and 5 bases from J; bases unmatched to any gene: 0. CDR1 SEHNR and CDR2 FQNEAQ come from the germline V gene (reference sequence). CDR3 length: 12 amino acids. This CDR3 reads CASSGTGDEQYF. CDR3 bases: TGTGCCAGCAGCGGGACAGGGGACGAGCAGTACTTC. Variable domain in full (rest from reference TRBV7-9 and TRBJ2-7): DTGVSQNPRHKITKRGQNVTFRCDPISEHNRLYWYRQTLGQGPEFLTYFQNEAQLEKSRLLSDRFSAERPKGSFSTLEIQRTEQGDSAMYLCASSGTGDEQYFGPGTRLTVT.

The CDR3 DNA follows: TGTGCCAGCAGCGAGACAGGATCCGATACGCAGTATTTT. Residues: CASSETGSDTQYF. The V and J genes are TRBV11-2 and TRBJ2-3, with D tentatively TRBD1 (6 bases). This CDR3 spans 13 amino acids. The germline V gene encodes CDR1 SGHAT and CDR2 FQNNGV. Trimming removed 5 bases from V and 6 bases from J, with 12 bases in between.

This clone was observed a few times. This chain's CDR3 is CASSLAVNTEAFF. DNA for the CDR3: TGTGCCAGTAGTCTTGCAGTCAACACTGAAGCTTTCTTT. V gene TRBV19 combines with J gene TRBJ1-1, with unresolved D. From germline, CDR1 is LNHDA and CDR2 SQIVND (reference sequence). CDR3 length: 13 residues. The V and J ends lost 5 bases and 2 bases respectively, with 9 bases between them.

The V call is TRBV15, the J call TRBJ2-2, with 9 bases that match TRBD1. With V trimmed by 6 bases and J by 2 bases, 1 base remained unmatched. Germline loops: CDR1 LNHNV, CDR2 YYDKDF (reference sequence). The CDR3 length is 14 residues. This CDR3 reads CATRDRGNTGELFF. The CDR3, as DNA: TGTGCCACCAGGGACAGGGGAAACACCGGGGAGCTGTTTTTT. Full variable domain (remainder filled in from reference TRBV15 and TRBJ2-2): DAMVIQNPRYQVTQFGKPVTLSCSQTLNHNVMYWYQQKSSQAPKLLFHYYDKDFNNEADTPDNFQSRRPNTSFCFLDIRSPGLGDTAMYLCATRDRGNTGELFFGEGSRLTVL.

This chain connects TRBV28 to TRBJ2-4, with 7 bases that match TRBD1. This CDR3 region has 13 residues. Losses at the gene ends were 6 bases for V and 7 bases for J; bases not matched to a gene: 6. In germline, CDR1 is MDHEN, CDR2 SYDVKM. The CDR3 nucleotides are TGTGCCAGCAGGGGGACAGAGGGGAACATTCAGTACTTC. Translating gives CASRGTEGNIQYF.

This clone was detected a few times. The J gene is TRBJ2-1, the V gene TRBV6-4; 8 bases fit TRBD2. CDR1 MRHNA and CDR2 SNTAGT come from the germline V gene. The trim removed 4 bases at V and 8 bases at J, leaving 10 bases unmatched. This CDR3 has 15 residues. CDR3 amino acids: CASSVGSGSKYEQFF. CDR3 in DNA: TGTGCCAGCAGTGTTGGCAGCGGGAGCAAATATGAGCAGTTCTTC.

The chain employs TRBV14 and TRBJ1-2; D call uncertain. Trimming took off 1 base at V and 4 bases at J, with 7 bases between the two ends. The CDR3 covers 13 residues. The germline gives CDR1 SGHDN, CDR2 FVKESK. The CDR3 reads CASSQVARYGYTF. The CDR3 coding sequence is TGTGCCAGCAGCCAAGTGGCACGCTATGGCTACACCTTC.

V usage is TRBV5-1 and J usage is TRBJ2-3; 7 positions agree with TRBD2. Trimming cost V 4 bases and J 5 bases; bases outside gene matches: 10. Germline V CDR1 and CDR2: SGHRS, YFSETQ. CDR3 length equals 15 residues. The CDR3 DNA follows: TGCGCCAGCAGCCTGGCGGGACTACTCCAAGATACGCAGTATTTT. Translated: CASSLAGLLQDTQYF.

V gene TRBV3-1 (or the pseudogene TRBV3-2) combines with J gene TRBJ2-5, with D maybe TRBD1 (5 bases). The CDR3 is made up of 16 amino acids. Trimming removed 7 bases from V and 1 base from J, with 19 bases in between. The V gene's germline CDR1 is LGHDT and CDR2 YNNKEL (reference sequence). CDR3 loop: CASTDQVMTAQETQYF. CDR3 nucleotide sequence: TGTGCCAGCACGGACCAAGTGATGACAGCCCAAGAGACCCAGTACTTC.

This chain joins TRBV2 and TRBJ2-1; a weak D match, TRBD2 (5 bases). Germline V CDR1 and CDR2: SNHLY, FYNNEI. The V end lost 6 bases, the J end lost 2 bases, and 8 bases lay between the germline ends. This CDR3 contains 13 residues. DNA for the CDR3: TGTGCCAGCAGAGCGGCTGCCTACAATGAGCAGTTCTTC. Translating gives CASRAAAYNEQFF.

The chain is built from TRBV5-5 and TRBJ2-3, with D possibly being TRBD2 (6 bases). V lost 0 bases, J lost 6 bases, and 14 bases lay in between. CDR1 is SGHKS, CDR2 YYEKEE, per germline (reference sequence). The CDR3 runs 15 residues. The CDR3 loop reads CASSLGVGLRDTQYF. The DNA for the CDR3 is TGTGCCAGCAGCTTGGGGGTCGGACTAAGGGATACGCAGTATTTT.

The gene calls are TRBV5-4 and TRBJ2-1; 10 bases agree with TRBD2. The V gene end was trimmed by 0 bases and the J gene end by 7 bases; junction bases not matched to a gene: 7. The CDR3 consists of 16 residues. Germline CDR1 SGHNT, CDR2 YYREEE (reference sequence). The CDR3 sequence: CASSLVASGSRNEQFF. The CDR3 DNA is TGTGCCAGCAGCTTGGTTGCTAGCGGGAGTAGGAATGAGCAGTTCTTC.

As concerns this clone: Other DNA sequences in the sample encode the same CDR3. The V and J genes are TRBV9 and TRBJ2-7, with 8 positions matching TRBD1. CDR3 size: 14 residues. Trimming removed 2 bases from V and 7 bases from J; junction bases left unmatched: 8. Germline loops: CDR1 SGDLS, CDR2 YYNGEE. CDR3 protein: CASSVDRGLREQYF. In nucleotides, the CDR3 is TGTGCCAGCAGCGTCGACAGGGGTTTAAGGGAGCAGTACTTC.

This chain joins TRBV29-1 and TRBJ1-1; D possibly corresponds to TRBD1 (5 bases). The germline gives CDR1 SQVTM, CDR2 ANQGSEA. The CDR3 loop spans 11 amino acids. The V end was cut by 5 bases, the J end by 7 bases, with 11 bases between. CDR3: CSVLTVYEAFF. CDR3 DNA: TGCAGCGTTTTGACAGTCTATGAAGCTTTCTTT.

This chain links TRBV6-5 with TRBJ1-1; 7 positions agree with TRBD1. CDR3 length: 14 amino acids. The V gene's germline CDR1 is MNHEY and CDR2 SVGAGI. With 6 bases clipped from V and 7 bases from J, the junction kept 11 bases outside the gene matches. CDR3 amino acids: CASSRRRGRFEAFF. In nucleotides, the CDR3 is TGTGCCAGCAGCCGTCGAAGGGGGCGCTTTGAAGCTTTCTTT.

This sequence joins TRBV27 and TRBJ1-2, with D perhaps matching TRBD1 (6 bases). From germline, CDR1 is MNHEY and CDR2 SMNVEV (reference sequence). This CDR3 has 15 amino acids. The V and J ends lost 4 bases and 7 bases respectively, with 19 bases between them. DNA of the CDR3: TGTGCCAGCAGTTCCGCCAACAGGGAAAGGATTGGCTACACCTTC. Protein: CASSSANRERIGYTF.

V is TRBV18 and J is TRBJ2-3; no clear D gene. Trimming cost V 5 bases and J 4 bases, with 10 bases left between them. Germline CDR1 and CDR2: KGHSH and LQKENI. The CDR3 spans 13 residues. The CDR3 DNA sequence: TGTGCCAGCTCATTTAAGGCGGCAGATACGCAGTATTTT. This codes for CASSFKAADTQYF.

This chain joins TRBV4-1 and TRBJ2-2; a possible D gene is TRBD2 (5 bases). The CDR3 is 18 residues long. V lost 0 bases, J lost 4 bases, and 18 bases lay in between. Germline V CDR1 and CDR2: MGHRA, YSYEKL. CDR3 in DNA: TGCGCCAGCAGCCAAGACGGGGTTAGAAAAGTTGGCACCGGGGAGCTGTTTTTT. Protein product: CASSQDGVRKVGTGELFF.

This chain connects TRBV11-3 to TRBJ2-7; maybe TRBD1 (5 bases). Germline V gives CDR1 SGHNT, CDR2 YENEEA. The length of the CDR3 is 14 residues. The V gene lost 2 bases and the J gene lost 6 bases, with 14 bases spanning the gap. This chain's CDR3 is CASSLRRGGGEQYF. The CDR3 DNA reads TGTGCCAGCAGCTTAAGAAGGGGTGGTGGCGAGCAGTACTTC.

The chain carries TRBV6-6 and TRBJ1-2, with 7 bases that match TRBD1. Germline V gene sequence: CDR1 MNHNY, CDR2 SVGAGI (reference sequence). Trimming cost V 2 bases and J 6 bases; bases outside gene matches: 9. The CDR3 totals 15 residues. The CDR3 DNA reads as TGTGCCAGCAGTTACCGGGACAGCAGGTTCAATGGCTACACCTTC. Encoded protein: CASSYRDSRFNGYTF.